These 32 T cell receptor beta chains originate from one sample sequenced in a study of T cells in Graves' hyperthyroidism and ophthalmopathy. TCR beta CDR3 region amplification was performed from RNA transcripts. Carried out on the TCR CDR3, a first-round RT-PCR used the HTBI primer set. TCRdb reprocessed the multiplex PCR reads via MiXCR and lists one record per CDR3 protein. Of 550,000 to 650,000 distinct CDR3 sequences listed, approximately 15% are singletons. Sequenced input: blood. The receptors come from a woman in her thirties or forties with Graves' hyperthyroidism.

This clonotype was detected many times. The V call is TRBV20-1, the J call TRBJ2-5, with D possibly being TRBD1 (7 bases). Germline V lookup: CDR1 DFQATT, CDR2 SNEGSKA (reference sequence). There are 15 residues in the CDR3. V shed 5 bases and J shed 2 bases, with 18 bases lying between them. As DNA, the CDR3 is TGCAGTGCTTCAGCAGGGGGGCGCCCGCAAGAGACCCAGTACTTC. Its translation: CSASAGGRPQETQYF.

Comments on this clonotype: Being one base from a much bigger clone, this may be a read error. This chain joins TRBV3-1 and TRBJ2-5, with D perhaps matching TRBD2 (6 bases). The CDR3 runs 13 residues. In germline, CDR1 is LGHDT, CDR2 YNNKEL (reference sequence). This CDR3 is CARSTGREVTQYF. The CDR3 nucleotides are TGTGCCCGCAGCACCGGTAGGGAGGTGACCCAGTACTTC.

This chain uses TRBV4-1 with TRBJ2-1, with 15 bases matching TRBD2. The CDR3 is 18 amino acids. Germline-derived CDR1 and CDR2 are MGHRA and YSYEKL. The trim removed 3 bases at V and 6 bases at J, leaving 9 bases unmatched. The CDR3 spells CASSQGGLAGGPSNEQFF. The CDR3 DNA is TGCGCCAGCAGCCAGGGTGGACTAGCGGGAGGGCCTAGCAATGAGCAGTTCTTC.

Regarding this clonotype: A much larger clonotype is one base distant, so this may be a read error. This chain links TRBV7-9 with TRBJ2-7, with 9 bases that match TRBD1. Germline-derived CDR1 and CDR2 are SEHNR and FQNEAQ (reference sequence). The CDR3 runs 14 residues. DNA for the CDR3: TGTGCCAGCACCCGGAGGGACAGGGTCCACGAGCAGTGCTTC. Translating gives CASTRRDRVHEQCF.

This clonotype has more than one count but fewer than ten. The J gene is TRBJ2-5, the V gene TRBV5-1, with a tentative D call TRBD1 (5 bases). This CDR3 region has 15 residues. Germline CDR1 reads SGHRS; CDR2 reads YFSETQ. With 0 bases removed from V and 5 bases from J, the gap between germline ends came to 14 bases. The CDR3 bases are TGCGCCAGCAGCTTGGCCGGGTTGGCAGGGGAGACCCAGTACTTC. Translated: CASSLAGLAGETQYF. The entire variable domain, with the rest obtained from reference TRBV5-1 and TRBJ2-5, is as follows: KAGVTQTPRYLIKTRGQQVTLSCSPISGHRSVSWYQQTPGQGLQFLFEYFSETQRNKGNFPGRFSGRQFSNSRSEMNVSTLELGDSALYLCASSLAGLAGETQYFGPGTRLLVL.

This chain links TRBV12-3 or TRBV12-4 with TRBJ2-2; 15 nucleotides agree with TRBD2. CDR3 length equals 18 residues. Trimming at V came to 4 bases and at J to 4 bases, leaving 7 bases not matched to a gene. The CDR3 DNA follows: TGTGCCAGCAGTTCCGGACTAGCGGGAGGGCATAGCACCGGGGAGCTGTTTTTT. It is translated as CASSSGLAGGHSTGELFF.

This clonotype was counted ten times or more. V usage is TRBV30 and J usage is TRBJ1-5; 7 bases are shared with TRBD1. Per the germline V gene, CDR1 is GTSNPN and CDR2 is SVGIG (reference sequence). V was clipped by 0 bases and J by 1 base; unmatched bases: 0. There are 14 residues in the CDR3. The CDR3 DNA is TGTGCCTGGAGTGTACAGGGGAGCAATCAGCCCCAGCATTTT. Protein product: CAWSVQGSNQPQHF.

Turning to this clonotype: With a much larger clone just one base away, this may be a read error. The chain carries TRBV7-2 and TRBJ2-5; tentative D call: TRBD1 (6 bases). The CDR3 totals 17 residues. Germline CDR1 is SGHTA and CDR2 is FQGNSA. The CDR3: CDSSLARTAQYQETQYF. DNA of the CDR3: TGTGACAGCAGCTTAGCCCGGACAGCGCAGTACCAAGAGACCCAGTACTTC. Together with reference TRBV7-2 and TRBJ2-5, the CDR3 gives the full variable domain: GAGVSQSPSNKVTEKGKDVELRCDPISGHTALYWYRQSLGQGLEFLIYFQGNSAPDKSGLPSDRFSAERTGGSVSTLTIQRTQQEDSAVYLCDSSLARTAQYQETQYFGPGTRLLVL.

This clonotype was picked up many times. The chain links TRBV7-2 to TRBJ2-7, with unresolved D. The CDR3 sequence is 13 residues long. CDR1 SGHTA and CDR2 FQGNSA come from the germline V gene. Trimming took 2 bases from V and 0 from J, leaving 5 bases between them. The CDR3 DNA follows: TGTGCCAGCAGCTTACAAGTCTCCTACGAGCAGTACTTC. It codes for CASSLQVSYEQYF. The variable domain in full, with the rest retrieved from reference TRBV7-2 and TRBJ2-7, is GAGVSQSPSNKVTEKGKDVELRCDPISGHTALYWYRQSLGQGLEFLIYFQGNSAPDKSGLPSDRFSAERTGGSVSTLTIQRTQQEDSAVYLCASSLQVSYEQYFGPGTRLTVT.

This clonotype was seen at least ten times. V is TRBV12-3 or TRBV12-4 and J is TRBJ2-1; 9 nucleotides match TRBD2. The V and J ends lost 3 bases and 4 bases, in that order; junction bases with no gene match: 10. This CDR3 has 17 amino acids. The CDR3 DNA reads TGTGCCAGCAGTTTCAAGGTCCGGAGCGGGGGGTACAATGAGCAGTTCTTC. The encoded protein is CASSFKVRSGGYNEQFF.

This clonotype was counted ten times or more. The DNA for the CDR3 is TGTGCCAGCAGCTTAGGGCCTGGGGGGACAGGAGAAAACATTCAGTACTTC. It encodes CASSLGPGGTGENIQYF. The chain is built from TRBV7-2 and TRBJ2-4; 8 nucleotides agree with TRBD1. The J segment lost 5 bases and the V segment lost 1 base, leaving 10 bases of the junction unmatched. The CDR3 length is 17 residues. Germline V CDR1 and CDR2: SGHTA, FQGNSA.

This clonotype has a count of ten or more. The chain recombines TRBV5-1 with TRBJ2-7; 9 nucleotides match TRBD2. Germline V gives CDR1 SGHRS, CDR2 YFSETQ. CDR3 length: 13 residues. The ends lost 0 bases at V and 5 bases at J; junction bases unmatched: 0. The CDR3 nucleotides read TGCGCCAGCAGCTTGGGACTAGCGGACGAGCAGTACTTC. Protein product: CASSLGLADEQYF.

This clonotype showed up many times. The gene calls are TRBV10-3 and TRBJ1-2, with D perhaps matching TRBD1 (5 bases). V was trimmed by 0 bases and J by 4 bases, leaving 9 bases between them. Germline values: CDR1 ENHRY, CDR2 SYGVKD. This CDR3 spans 14 amino acids. CDR3 sequence reads: CAISESQGPYGYTF. The CDR3 coding sequence is TGTGCCATCAGTGAGTCCCAGGGTCCCTATGGCTACACCTTC.

The sample holds many counts of this clonotype. The genes are TRBV6-1 and TRBJ2-1; no clear D. V was clipped by 7 bases and J by 6 bases, with 16 bases between them. The germline gives CDR1 MNHNS, CDR2 SASEGT. The CDR3 extends over 14 amino acids. The CDR3 nucleotides are TGTGCCAGCACCCTTGTAACTACGAGCAATGAGCAGTTCTTC. Translation: CASTLVTTSNEQFF.

This clonotype was counted at least ten times. A read error is possible here, since a much larger clone lies one base away. The chain combines TRBV2 with TRBJ1-5; TRBD1 is a possible D gene (5 bases). The V end was cut by 6 bases, the J end by 0 bases, with 12 bases between. The germline V gene encodes CDR1 SNHLY and CDR2 FYNNEI. The CDR3 loop spans 15 amino acids. CDR3 sequence: CASSPTVYSNQPQHF. The CDR3 DNA sequence: TGTGCCAGCAGCCCGACAGTGTATAGCAATCAGCCCCAGCATTTT.

Concerning this clonotype: Since a much larger clone is just one base distant, this may be a read error. The rearrangement links TRBV10-3 to TRBJ2-7, with 8 bases aligning to TRBD1. The end of the DNA fits TRBJ2-1 better, so the J call may be wrong. This CDR3 contains 15 residues. The germline gives CDR1 ENHRY, CDR2 SYGVKD. The CDR3 here is CAISEYGTGAYEQFF. In nucleotides, the CDR3 is TGTGCCATCAGTGAGTATGGGACAGGAGCCTACGAGCAGTTCTTC.

In its sample, this clonotype was seen a few times. V usage is TRBV10-2 and J usage is TRBJ1-1; D might be TRBD1 (6 bases). V was cut by 8 bases and J by 1 base, with 11 bases left in between. The CDR3 contains 13 residues. Per the germline V gene, CDR1 is WSHSY and CDR2 is SAAADI. The CDR3 sequence: CASQGQGNTEAFF. The CDR3 DNA follows: TGCGCCAGCCAGGGACAAGGGAACACTGAAGCTTTCTTT.

This clonotype was detected ten times or more. The rearrangement links TRBV28 to TRBJ2-6, with D hard to call. The germline V gene has CDR1 MDHEN and CDR2 SYDVKM. The CDR3 extends over 19 amino acids. V gave up 2 bases and J gave up 0 bases, with 17 bases separating them. CDR3 in DNA: TGTGCCAGCAGTTTAAGAGGACGTGTCCTCATCTCTGGGGCCAACGTCCTGACTTTC. Translated: CASSLRGRVLISGANVLTF.

This clonotype was counted at least ten times. This chain links TRBV27 with TRBJ2-1; 7 nucleotides align to TRBD2. Germline CDR1 and CDR2: MNHEY and SMNVEV (reference sequence). Trimming cost V 5 bases and J 1 base; bases outside gene matches: 11. The CDR3 loop spans 17 amino acids. CDR3: CASSPFGQGGSYNEQFF. In DNA form, the CDR3 reads TGTGCCAGCAGTCCCTTCGGCCAGGGAGGGTCCTACAATGAGCAGTTCTTC.

This clonotype was found many times. The genes are TRBV20-1 and TRBJ2-2, with D perhaps TRBD1 or TRBD2 (5 bases each). Per germline, CDR1 DFQATT and CDR2 SNEGSKA (reference sequence). This CDR3 is 14 amino acids long. V dropped 1 base and J dropped 6 bases, with 12 bases sitting between them. CDR3 sequence: CSARATSGPGELFF. The CDR3 DNA sequence: TGCAGTGCTAGAGCCACCTCGGGGCCCGGGGAGCTGTTTTTT.

The V and J genes are TRBV14 and TRBJ2-3; 7 nucleotides match TRBD2. The length of the CDR3 is 16 residues. The V gene end was trimmed by 2 bases and the J gene end by 1 base; junction bases not matched to a gene: 6. CDR1 and CDR2 (germline): SGHDN, FVKESK. The CDR3 DNA sequence: TGTGCCAGCAGCCAATATCGGGGAGGGGGCACAGATACGCAGTATTTT. As protein: CASSQYRGGGTDTQYF.

The chain is built from TRBV19 and TRBJ1-2; TRBD1 is a possible D gene (5 bases). The germline V gene has CDR1 LNHDA and CDR2 SQIVND (reference sequence). This CDR3 spans 13 amino acids. Deletions cut 5 bases from V and 4 bases from J, with 11 bases between. The CDR3 nucleotides read TGTGCCAGTAGTCGTGGGGGACCCTATGGCTACACCTTC. It encodes CASSRGGPYGYTF.

This clonotype was seen ten or more times. This chain links TRBV2 with TRBJ2-2; a possible D gene is TRBD1 (5 bases). Trimming removed 7 bases from V and 3 bases from J, with 18 bases in between. CDR3 length equals 16 residues. Germline assignment: CDR1 SNHLY and CDR2 FYNNEI. This CDR3 reads CASKREQAPDTGELFF. As DNA, the CDR3 is TGTGCCAGCAAAAGGGAACAGGCCCCGGACACCGGGGAGCTGTTTTTT.

This clonotype was picked up a small number of times. The gene calls are TRBV19 and TRBJ2-1; D unclear. The CDR3 is made up of 15 amino acids. The germline CDR1 and CDR2 sequences are LNHDA and SQIVND (reference sequence). Trimming left V 6 bases short and J 0 bases short, with 12 bases between. CDR3: CASSLHHPSYNEQFF. DNA of the CDR3: TGTGCCAGTAGCCTACACCACCCCTCCTACAATGAGCAGTTCTTC.

This clonotype was detected many times. This sequence joins TRBV3-1 and TRBJ2-2, with D perhaps TRBD2 (6 bases). The V end lost 1 base, the J end lost 7 bases, and 7 bases lay between the germline ends. The CDR3 totals 13 residues. Germline CDR1 and CDR2: LGHDT and YNNKEL (reference sequence). The CDR3 loop reads CASSQVTSGELFF. CDR3 nucleotides: TGTGCCAGCAGCCAAGTGACTAGCGGGGAGCTGTTTTTT. The full variable domain, rest sourced from reference TRBV3-1 and TRBJ2-2, is DTAVSQTPKYLVTQMGNDKSIKCEQNLGHDTMYWYKQDSKKFLKIMFSYNNKELIINETVPNRFSPKSPDKAHLNLHINSLELGDSAVYFCASSQVTSGELFFGEGSRLTVL.

This clonotype was observed many times. This chain links TRBV3-1 with TRBJ2-7; TRBD2 aligns across 10 bases. Germline V CDR1 and CDR2: LGHDT, YNNKEL (reference sequence). This CDR3 contains 15 residues. The V gene end was trimmed by 0 bases and the J gene end by 3 bases; junction bases not matched to a gene: 2. The CDR3 region has the DNA TGTGCCAGCAGCCAAGATCGGACTAGCGGCTACGAGCAGTACTTC. Its protein product is CASSQDRTSGYEQYF.

In its sample, this clonotype was seen many times. The rearrangement joins TRBV2 to TRBJ2-1; no reliable D call. The CDR3 consists of 16 residues. The V end was cut by 3 bases, the J end by 0 bases, with 12 bases between. Germline V gives CDR1 SNHLY, CDR2 FYNNEI. CDR3: CASSDGFISSYNEQFF. In DNA form, the CDR3 reads TGTGCCAGCAGTGATGGTTTCATTAGCTCCTACAATGAGCAGTTCTTC.

There are many counts of this clonotype. The chain employs TRBV18 and TRBJ2-3; 11 nucleotides match TRBD2. Germline V gene lookup returns CDR1 KGHSH and CDR2 LQKENI. V lost 9 bases, J lost 3 bases, and 8 bases stayed unmatched. CDR3 length: 15 residues. CDR3 in DNA: TGTGCCAGTGTATCCGGACTAGCGGGTACAGATACGCAGTATTTT. As protein: CASVSGLAGTDTQYF.

This clonotype was counted many times. CDR3 amino acids: CASSLVSGRGNSPLHF. CDR3 coding DNA: TGTGCCAGCAGCTTAGTGTCGGGACGGGGCAATTCACCCCTCCACTTT. The rearrangement uses TRBV11-3 and TRBJ1-6; the D gene is possibly TRBD1 (5 bases). CDR3 length equals 16 residues. V lost 1 base and J 7 bases, leaving 14 bases between the germline ends. Germline V lookup: CDR1 SGHNT, CDR2 YENEEA. The full variable domain, in which reference TRBV11-3 and TRBJ1-6 provide the parts outside the CDR3, is EAGVVQSPRYKIIEKKQPVAFWCNPISGHNTLYWYLQNLGQGPELLIRYENEEAVDDSQLPKDRFSAERLKGVDSTLKIQPAELGDSAVYLCASSLVSGRGNSPLHFGNGTRLTVT.

This clonotype occurred a few times. The chain is built from TRBV20-1 and TRBJ2-3, with D possibly matching TRBD2 (5 bases). The CDR3 contains 14 residues. Germline V lookup: CDR1 DFQATT, CDR2 SNEGSKA (reference sequence). The V and J ends lost 3 bases and 4 bases respectively, with 14 bases between them. The CDR3 region is CSARARGGSDTQYF. The CDR3 nucleotides read TGCAGTGCTAGGGCTCGGGGTGGATCAGATACGCAGTATTTT.

Ten or more counts support this clonotype. This chain connects TRBV28 to TRBJ1-1, with 7 bases aligning to TRBD1. Germline V lookup: CDR1 MDHEN, CDR2 SYDVKM. V lost 7 bases to trimming and J lost 3 bases; unmatched junction nucleotides: 8. The CDR3 is 14 residues long. CDR3 nucleotides: TGTGCCAGCATAACAGGGGCCTGGGACACTGAAGCTTTCTTT. Its translation is CASITGAWDTEAFF.

A word on this clonotype: Compared with germline, one end of the junction differs, possibly owing to a read error. The gene calls are TRBV28 and TRBJ1-1; 7 bases fit TRBD1. The V gene's germline CDR1 is MDHEN and CDR2 SYDVKM. This CDR3 region has 14 residues. This CDR3 reads CTSRNRGLDTEAFF. The CDR3 nucleotides read TGTACCAGCAGAAACAGGGGATTAGACACTGAAGCCTTCTTT.